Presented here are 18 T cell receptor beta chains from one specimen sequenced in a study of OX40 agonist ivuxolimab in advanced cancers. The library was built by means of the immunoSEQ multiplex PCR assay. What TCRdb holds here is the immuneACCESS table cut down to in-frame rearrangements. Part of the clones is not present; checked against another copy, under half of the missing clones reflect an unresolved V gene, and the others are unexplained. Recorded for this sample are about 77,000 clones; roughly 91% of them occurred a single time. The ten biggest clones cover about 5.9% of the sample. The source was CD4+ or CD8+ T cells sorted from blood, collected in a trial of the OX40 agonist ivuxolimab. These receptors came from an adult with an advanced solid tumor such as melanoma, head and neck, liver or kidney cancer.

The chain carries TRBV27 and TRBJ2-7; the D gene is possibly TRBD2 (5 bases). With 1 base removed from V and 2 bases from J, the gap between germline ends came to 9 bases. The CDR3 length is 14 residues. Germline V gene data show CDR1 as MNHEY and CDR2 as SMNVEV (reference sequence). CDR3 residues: CASSLYGETYEQYF. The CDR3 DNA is TGTGCCAGCAGTTTATACGGGGAGACCTACGAGCAGTACTTC.

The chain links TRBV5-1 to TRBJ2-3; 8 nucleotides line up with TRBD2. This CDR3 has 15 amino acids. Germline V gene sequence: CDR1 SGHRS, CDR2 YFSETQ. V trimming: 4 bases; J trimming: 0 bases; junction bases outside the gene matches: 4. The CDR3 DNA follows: TGCGCCAGCAGCCGGGGGGGACTCAGCACAGATACGCAGTATTTT. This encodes CASSRGGLSTDTQYF.

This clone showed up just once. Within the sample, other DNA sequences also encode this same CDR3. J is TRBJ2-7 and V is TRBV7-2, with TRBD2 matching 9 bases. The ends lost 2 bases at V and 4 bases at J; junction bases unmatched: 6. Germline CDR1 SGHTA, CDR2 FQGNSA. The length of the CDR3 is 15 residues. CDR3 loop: CASSLRSGSIYEQYF. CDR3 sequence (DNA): TGTGCCAGCAGCTTACGTAGCGGGAGTATTTACGAGCAGTACTTC.

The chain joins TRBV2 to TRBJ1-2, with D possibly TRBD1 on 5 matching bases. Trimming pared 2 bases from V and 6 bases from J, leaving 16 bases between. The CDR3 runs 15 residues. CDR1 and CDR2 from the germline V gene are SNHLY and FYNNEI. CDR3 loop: CASSESLQARDGYTF. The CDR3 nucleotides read TGTGCCAGCAGTGAAAGCTTACAGGCGAGGGATGGCTACACCTTC.

Here the CDR3 reads CASSLTGLAGGFTDTQYF. CDR3 sequence (DNA): TGTGCCAGCAGCCTGACTGGACTAGCGGGAGGGTTCACAGATACGCAGTATTTT. V is TRBV7-3 and J is TRBJ2-3; 15 bases agree with TRBD2. The CDR3 loop spans 18 amino acids. J was trimmed by 2 bases and V by 5 bases; bases with no gene match: 8. Germline CDR1 and CDR2: SGHTA and FQGTGA.

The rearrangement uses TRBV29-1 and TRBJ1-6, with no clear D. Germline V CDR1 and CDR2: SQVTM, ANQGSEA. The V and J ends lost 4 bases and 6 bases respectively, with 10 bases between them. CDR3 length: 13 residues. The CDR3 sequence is CSVADGANSPLHF. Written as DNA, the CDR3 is TGCAGCGTTGCTGACGGAGCTAATTCACCCCTCCACTTT.

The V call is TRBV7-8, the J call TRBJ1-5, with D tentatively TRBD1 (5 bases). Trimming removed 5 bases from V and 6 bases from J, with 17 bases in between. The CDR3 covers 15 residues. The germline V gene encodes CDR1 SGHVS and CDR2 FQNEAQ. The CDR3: CASSMRGEHSQPQHF. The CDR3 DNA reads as TGTGCCAGCAGCATGAGAGGGGAGCACTCTCAGCCCCAGCATTTT.

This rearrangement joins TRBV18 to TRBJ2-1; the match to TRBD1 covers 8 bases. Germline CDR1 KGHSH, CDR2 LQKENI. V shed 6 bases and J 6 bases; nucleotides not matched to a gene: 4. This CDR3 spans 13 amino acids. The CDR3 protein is CASSYDRGNEQFF. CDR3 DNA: TGTGCCAGCTCTTACGACAGGGGCAATGAGCAGTTCTTC. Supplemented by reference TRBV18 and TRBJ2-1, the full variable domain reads NAGVMQNPRHLVRRRGQEARLRCSPMKGHSHVYWYRQLPEEGLKFMVYLQKENIIDESGMPKERFSAEFPKEGPSILRIQQVVRGDSAAYFCASSYDRGNEQFFGPGTRLTVL.

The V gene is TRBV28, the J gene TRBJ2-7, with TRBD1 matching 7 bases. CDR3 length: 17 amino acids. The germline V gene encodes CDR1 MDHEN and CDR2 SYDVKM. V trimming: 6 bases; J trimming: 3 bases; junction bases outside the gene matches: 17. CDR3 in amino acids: CASRAAPLDRSRYEQYF. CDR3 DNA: TGTGCCAGCAGGGCTGCGCCGCTGGACAGGAGCCGCTACGAGCAGTACTTC.

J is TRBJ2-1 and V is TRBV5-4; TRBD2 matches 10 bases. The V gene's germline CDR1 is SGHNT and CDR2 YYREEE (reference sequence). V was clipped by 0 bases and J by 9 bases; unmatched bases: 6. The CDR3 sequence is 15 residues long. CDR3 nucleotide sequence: TGTGCCAGCAGCTTGGAAGCGGGGGGGCAAGGTGAGCAGTTCTTC. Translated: CASSLEAGGQGEQFF.

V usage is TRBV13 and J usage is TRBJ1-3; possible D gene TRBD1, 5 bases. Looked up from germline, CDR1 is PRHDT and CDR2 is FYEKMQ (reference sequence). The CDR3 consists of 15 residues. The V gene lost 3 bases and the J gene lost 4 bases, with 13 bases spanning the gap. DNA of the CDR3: TGTGCCAGCAGCTTTCTGAAGACAGCCGGAAACACCATATATTTT. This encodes CASSFLKTAGNTIYF.

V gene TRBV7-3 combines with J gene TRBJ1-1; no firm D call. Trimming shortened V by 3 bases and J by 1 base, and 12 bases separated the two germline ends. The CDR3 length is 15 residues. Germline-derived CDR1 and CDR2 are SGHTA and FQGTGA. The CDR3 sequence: CASSLDAATNTEAFF. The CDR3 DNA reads TGTGCCAGCAGCTTGGATGCAGCTACGAACACTGAAGCTTTCTTT.

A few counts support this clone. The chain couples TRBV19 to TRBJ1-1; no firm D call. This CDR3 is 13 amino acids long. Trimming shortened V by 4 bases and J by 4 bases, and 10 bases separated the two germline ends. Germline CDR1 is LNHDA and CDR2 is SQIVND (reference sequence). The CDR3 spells CASSTEVGTEAFF. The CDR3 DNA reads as TGTGCCAGTAGTACCGAGGTGGGCACTGAAGCTTTCTTT.

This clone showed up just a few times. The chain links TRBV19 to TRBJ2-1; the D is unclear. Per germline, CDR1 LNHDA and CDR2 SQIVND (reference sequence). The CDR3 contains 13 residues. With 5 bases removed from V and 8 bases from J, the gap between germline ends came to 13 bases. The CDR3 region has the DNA TGTGCCAGTAGTTCCTTTGGGGATCATGAGCAGTTCTTC. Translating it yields CASSSFGDHEQFF.

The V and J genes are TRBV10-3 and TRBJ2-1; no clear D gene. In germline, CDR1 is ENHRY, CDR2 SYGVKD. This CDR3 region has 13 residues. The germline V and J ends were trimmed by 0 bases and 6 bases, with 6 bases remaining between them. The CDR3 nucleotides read TGTGCCATCAGTGAGTCGGTGATCAATGAGCAGTTCTTC. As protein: CAISESVINEQFF.

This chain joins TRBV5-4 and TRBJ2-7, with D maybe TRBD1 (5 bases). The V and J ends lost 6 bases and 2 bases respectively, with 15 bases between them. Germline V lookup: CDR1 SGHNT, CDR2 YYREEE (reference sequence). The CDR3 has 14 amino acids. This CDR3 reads CASNRKGRAYEQYF. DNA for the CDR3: TGTGCCAGCAATCGAAAAGGCAGGGCCTACGAGCAGTACTTC.

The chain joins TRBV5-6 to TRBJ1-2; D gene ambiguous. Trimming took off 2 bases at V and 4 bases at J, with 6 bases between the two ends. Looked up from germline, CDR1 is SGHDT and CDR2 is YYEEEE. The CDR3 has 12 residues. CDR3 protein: CASSLQSYGYTF. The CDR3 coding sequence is TGTGCCAGCAGCTTACAAAGCTATGGCTACACCTTC.

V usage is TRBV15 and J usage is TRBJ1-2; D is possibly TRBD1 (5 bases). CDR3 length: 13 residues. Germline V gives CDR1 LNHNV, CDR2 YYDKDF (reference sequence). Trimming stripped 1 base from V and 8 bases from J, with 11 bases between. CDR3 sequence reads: CATSRGKWDGYTF. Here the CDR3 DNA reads TGTGCCACCAGCAGAGGGAAATGGGACGGCTACACCTTC.